These 7 T cell receptor beta chains came from one sample sequenced in a study of blood T cell repertoires in COVID-19. Produced via immunoSEQ multiplex PCR; TCRdb's table is partial and in-frame only. The table shows 150,000 to 200,000 clones, with around 90% occurring only once. Sequencing was carried out using peripheral blood. These receptors were obtained from a woman between 50 and 59 years old with acute or convalescent COVID-19.

This chain connects TRBV5-1 to TRBJ1-6; D gene ambiguous. V was clipped by 0 bases and J by 10 bases, with 8 bases between them. The length of the CDR3 is 13 residues. In germline, CDR1 is SGHRS, CDR2 YFSETQ. The CDR3 spells CASSLESGSPLHF. DNA of the CDR3: TGCGCCAGCAGCTTGGAATCGGGGTCACCCCTCCACTTT.

This clone was detected once. The chain employs TRBV19 and TRBJ2-5; TRBD2 is a possible D gene (5 bases). The germline CDR1 and CDR2 sequences are LNHDA and SQIVND (reference sequence). V lost 4 bases and J 5 bases, leaving 17 bases between the germline ends. The CDR3 covers 15 residues. CDR3 loop: CASSRADSGRETQYF. The CDR3 nucleotides are TGTGCCAGTAGTAGGGCGGACTCGGGCCGGGAGACCCAGTACTTC. Complete variable domain (other parts from reference TRBV19 and TRBJ2-5): DGGITQSPKYLFRKEGQNVTLSCEQNLNHDAMYWYRQDPGQGLRLIYYSQIVNDFQKGDIAEGYSVSREKKESFPLTVTSAQKNPTAFYLCASSRADSGRETQYFGPGTRLLVL.

The chain carries TRBV12-3 or TRBV12-4 and TRBJ2-2; D not certain. Trimming took 5 bases from V and 7 from J, leaving 11 bases between them. The CDR3 extends over 13 amino acids. Here the CDR3 reads CASSPLRVGELFF. CDR3 in DNA: TGTGCCAGCAGTCCCCTCCGCGTCGGGGAGCTGTTTTTT.

This chain links TRBV6-2 or TRBV6-3 with TRBJ1-2, with TRBD1 matching 9 bases. This CDR3 comprises 15 residues. The junction had 9 bases not matched to a gene; V was cut back by 2 bases and J by 8 bases. Germline V lookup: CDR1 MNHEY, CDR2 SVGEGT. This CDR3 reads CASSYNRDRAEGYTF. CDR3 DNA: TGTGCCAGCAGTTACAATCGGGACAGGGCTGAAGGCTACACCTTC.

The rearrangement uses TRBV6-5 and TRBJ1-1; weak D call: TRBD1 (5 bases). CDR3 length: 12 amino acids. V was pared by 0 bases and J by 9 bases, with 8 bases between. Germline CDR1 and CDR2: MNHEY and SVGAGI. The CDR3 sequence is CASSYSGRKAFF. The DNA of the CDR3 is TGTGCCAGCAGTTACTCGGGGCGAAAAGCTTTCTTT.

The V call is TRBV20-1, the J call TRBJ2-3, with a tentative D call TRBD1 (5 bases). Looked up from germline, CDR1 is DFQATT and CDR2 is SNEGSKA (reference sequence). This CDR3 comprises 11 residues. V was clipped by 8 bases and J by 6 bases, with 12 bases between them. The CDR3 DNA is TGCAGTCCCTGGACAACCGATACGCAGTATTTT. Translation gives CSPWTTDTQYF.

As to this clone: Other DNA sequences in this specimen translate into the identical CDR3. This chain links TRBV5-4 with TRBJ1-2; 10 bases line up with TRBD1. CDR3 length equals 14 residues. V lost 4 bases to trimming and J lost 8 bases; unmatched junction nucleotides: 8. Germline assignment: CDR1 SGHNT and CDR2 YYREEE (reference sequence). In DNA form, the CDR3 reads TGTGCCAGCAGCCTGGGGACAGGGGTGGGAGGCTACACCTTC. Translating it yields CASSLGTGVGGYTF.